The 21 T cell receptor beta chains listed next were all sequenced from one sample in a study of blood T cell repertoires in COVID-19. The method was immunoSEQ multiplex PCR; TCRdb's version includes in-frame clones alone and lacks a portion of them. The profile shows 160,000 or so clones, 84% of them singletons. The specimen sequenced was PBMCs or T cells enriched from blood (not recorded which). The receptors were gathered from a man aged 50 or older who had recovered from COVID-19.

The CDR3 protein is CASSWTGSDTQYF. The CDR3 DNA sequence: TGTGCCAGCAGTTGGACAGGCTCAGATACGCAGTATTTT. This chain joins TRBV28 and TRBJ2-3, with 7 bases lining up with TRBD1. The V segment lost 4 bases and the J segment 4 bases; nucleotides outside the gene matches: 2. The CDR3 is 13 amino acids. Germline CDR1 MDHEN, CDR2 SYDVKM. The full variable domain, its missing parts supplied by reference TRBV28 and TRBJ2-3, is DVKVTQSSRYLVKRTGEKVFLECVQDMDHENMFWYRQDPGLGLRLIYFSYDVKMKEKGDIPEGYSVSREKKERFSLILESASTNQTSMYLCASSWTGSDTQYFGPGTRLTVL.

This chain uses TRBV11-2 with TRBJ1-2; the D gene is possibly TRBD1 (6 bases). Germline-derived CDR1 and CDR2 are SGHAT and FQNNGV. CDR3 length: 13 amino acids. V lost 5 bases and J lost 2, with 9 bases in between. The CDR3 region has the DNA TGTGCCAGCAGCACAACAGGGAACTATGGCTACACCTTC. This translates into CASSTTGNYGYTF.

This chain joins TRBV4-2 and TRBJ1-2; 10 bases are shared with TRBD1. Germline-derived CDR1 and CDR2 are LGHNA and YNFKEQ. J gave up 4 bases and V 1 base, and 3 bases lay outside the gene matches. This CDR3 comprises 15 residues. CDR3 coding DNA: TGTGCCAGCAGCCAAGGGACAGGGGGGAGCTATGGCTACACCTTC. Translation gives CASSQGTGGSYGYTF.

The V call is TRBV18, the J call TRBJ2-1, with 12 bases identical to TRBD2. The CDR3 is 18 residues long. CDR1 KGHSH and CDR2 LQKENI come from the germline V gene. V lost 2 bases to trimming and J lost 4 bases; unmatched junction nucleotides: 9. The CDR3 here is CASSPLRTSGATYNEQFF. DNA of the CDR3: TGTGCCAGCTCACCATTGAGGACTAGCGGGGCAACTTACAATGAGCAGTTCTTC.

The rearrangement uses TRBV30 and TRBJ1-2, with 7 bases identical to TRBD1. Germline CDR1 GTSNPN, CDR2 SVGIG (reference sequence). This CDR3 has 14 amino acids. The V gene end was trimmed by 5 bases and the J gene end by 6 bases; junction bases not matched to a gene: 12. CDR3 sequence reads: CAWPGATGLDGYTF. In DNA, the CDR3 is TGTGCCTGGCCAGGGGCGACAGGGTTGGATGGCTACACCTTC. The complete variable domain, with remaining parts taken from reference TRBV30 and TRBJ1-2, reads SQTIHQWPATLVQPVGSPLSLECTVEGTSNPNLYWYRQAAGRGLQLLFYSVGIGQISSEVPQNLSASRPQDRQFILSSKKLLLSDSGFYLCAWPGATGLDGYTFGSGTRLTVV.

The J gene is TRBJ1-1, the V gene TRBV10-3; tentative D call: TRBD1 (6 bases). V lost 8 bases, J lost 2 bases, and 12 bases lay in between. There are 13 residues in the CDR3. CDR1 and CDR2 (germline): ENHRY, SYGVKD. CDR3 loop: CAIGVGGNTEAFF. CDR3 coding DNA: TGTGCCATCGGGGTAGGGGGTAACACTGAAGCTTTCTTT.

This clone was observed a few times. The V call is TRBV7-2, the J call TRBJ1-3; D possibly corresponds to TRBD1 (6 bases). In germline, CDR1 is SGHTA, CDR2 FQGNSA. The CDR3 extends over 17 amino acids. Trimming left V 4 bases short and J 3 bases short, with 19 bases between. The CDR3 sequence: CASSSRLGGRSGNTIYF. The CDR3 DNA is TGTGCCAGCAGCTCTCGCCTGGGGGGGCGAAGTGGAAACACCATATATTTT.

The chain couples TRBV7-2 to TRBJ2-1; 8 bases align to TRBD2. The CDR3 spans 14 residues. CDR1 is SGHTA and CDR2 is FQGNSA in the germline V gene. V gave up 8 bases and J gave up 7 bases; unmatched junction bases: 10. The CDR3 sequence is CASRGDPGGNEQFF. CDR3 in DNA: TGTGCCAGCCGGGGGGACCCGGGAGGGAATGAGCAGTTCTTC.

The rearrangement joins TRBV7-2 to TRBJ2-1; no clear D gene. Germline CDR1 reads SGHTA; CDR2 reads FQGNSA. This CDR3 contains 15 residues. V lost 1 base to trimming and J lost 2 bases, with 9 bases between them. The chain's CDR3 is CASSLGPGTYNEQFF. CDR3 coding DNA: TGTGCCAGCAGCTTAGGCCCGGGTACCTACAATGAGCAGTTCTTC.

This clone occurred a few times. The genes are TRBV19 and TRBJ2-7; possibly TRBD1 for D (6 bases). This CDR3 comprises 11 residues. The V end was cut by 10 bases, the J end by 12 bases, with 19 bases between. Germline values: CDR1 LNHDA, CDR2 SQIVND (reference sequence). CDR3 protein: CAILRDTSPYF. CDR3 coding DNA: TGTGCCATCCTCCGGGACACCTCCCCGTACTTC.

The chain uses TRBV20-1 and TRBJ1-1; D unclear. The CDR3 sequence is 15 residues long. Trimming shortened V by 3 bases and J by 1 base, and 15 bases separated the two germline ends. The germline gives CDR1 DFQATT, CDR2 SNEGSKA (reference sequence). CDR3 in amino acids: CSASTPPRPNTEAFF. The CDR3 DNA reads TGCAGTGCTAGTACACCTCCCAGGCCGAACACTGAAGCTTTCTTT.

The CDR3 DNA reads TGTGCCATCAGTGAGTCGTGGGACAGGGGTCGCGAGCAGTACTTC. It translates to CAISESWDRGREQYF. The chain combines TRBV10-3 with TRBJ2-7, with 10 bases that match TRBD1. Germline-derived CDR1 and CDR2 are ENHRY and SYGVKD. The CDR3 totals 15 residues. V lost 0 bases to trimming and J lost 6 bases; unmatched junction nucleotides: 5.

The chain links TRBV29-1 to TRBJ2-7; TRBD1 matches at 7 bases. V was clipped by 4 bases and J by 5 bases; unmatched bases: 8. The CDR3 extends over 13 amino acids. Germline loops: CDR1 SQVTM, CDR2 ANQGSEA. The CDR3 bases are TGCAGCGTTGGAGACAGGGATTACGACGAGCAGTACTTC. It translates to CSVGDRDYDEQYF.

As to this clone: At one end the junction does not follow the germline gene, possibly because of a read error. The chain is built from TRBV2 and TRBJ2-5, with 10 bases matching TRBD2. In germline, CDR1 is SNHLY, CDR2 FYNNEI. CDR3 length equals 14 residues. CDR3 sequence reads: CASRDRASGGTQYF. The CDR3 coding sequence is TGTGCCAGCCGTGACCGGGCTAGCGGGGGGACCCAGTACTTC.

This clone was counted once. This rearrangement joins TRBV5-1 to TRBJ2-4; 7 bases are a match to TRBD1. The germline V gene has CDR1 SGHRS and CDR2 YFSETQ. The CDR3 is 16 residues long. V was pared by 0 bases and J by 2 bases, with 5 bases of the junction left unmatched. The CDR3 bases are TGCGCCAGCAGCTTGGAGGGGGCATTGTCCAAAAACATTCAGTACTTC. As protein: CASSLEGALSKNIQYF.

This rearrangement joins TRBV19 to TRBJ1-1; D gene ambiguous. V was cut by 5 bases and J by 3 bases, with 13 bases left in between. CDR3 length: 14 residues. Germline values: CDR1 LNHDA, CDR2 SQIVND (reference sequence). CDR3 amino acids: CASSDPPRDTEAFF. CDR3 in DNA: TGTGCCAGTAGTGACCCTCCCCGGGACACTGAAGCTTTCTTT. Looking up the rest from reference TRBV19 and TRBJ1-1 gives the full variable domain: DGGITQSPKYLFRKEGQNVTLSCEQNLNHDAMYWYRQDPGQGLRLIYYSQIVNDFQKGDIAEGYSVSREKKESFPLTVTSAQKNPTAFYLCASSDPPRDTEAFFGQGTRLTVV.

The V call is TRBV30, the J call TRBJ1-3, with TRBD1 matching over 8 bases. The length of the CDR3 is 14 residues. Looked up from germline, CDR1 is GTSNPN and CDR2 is SVGIG (reference sequence). Unmatched junction bases numbered 6, after V lost 4 bases and J lost 4 bases. CDR3 in DNA: TGTGCCTGGAATCAGGGGGCGAAAGGAAACACCATATATTTT. This translates into CAWNQGAKGNTIYF.

The count of this clone is one. This sequence joins TRBV10-3 and TRBJ2-3, with D possibly being TRBD2 (6 bases). Germline CDR1 is ENHRY and CDR2 is SYGVKD. With 4 bases removed from V and 1 base from J, the gap between germline ends came to 18 bases. CDR3 length: 17 amino acids. The CDR3 reads CAISGGGAAEGTDTQYF. For the CDR3, the DNA is TGTGCCATCAGTGGAGGAGGGGCGGCGGAGGGCACAGATACGCAGTATTTT.

This chain connects TRBV7-8 to TRBJ1-1, with unresolved D. The CDR3 contains 14 residues. CDR1 and CDR2 from the germline V gene are SGHVS and FQNEAQ. V gave up 1 base and J gave up 1 base, with 7 bases separating them. CDR3 DNA sequence: TGTGCCAGCAGCTTAGTCCTGCGGAACACTGAAGCTTTCTTT. Translated, it gives CASSLVLRNTEAFF. The whole variable domain, filled in from reference TRBV7-8 and TRBJ1-1, reads GAGVSQSPRYKVAKRGQDVALRCDPISGHVSLFWYQQALGQGPEFLTYFQNEAQLDKSGLPSDRFFAERPEGSVSTLKIQRTQQEDSAVYLCASSLVLRNTEAFFGQGTRLTVV.

The CDR3 protein is CASSFSGLAGGRNEQFF. DNA of the CDR3: TGTGCCAGCAGTTTCTCGGGACTAGCGGGGGGAAGGAATGAGCAGTTCTTC. This chain uses TRBV6-4 with TRBJ2-1; 15 bases are a match to TRBD2. The CDR3 spans 17 residues. In germline, CDR1 is MRHNA, CDR2 SNTAGT. Unmatched junction bases numbered 9, after V lost 5 bases and J lost 7 bases.

As DNA, the CDR3 is TGTGCCTGGAGGTTGACAGGGTTAAACACTGAAGCTTTCTTT. It encodes CAWRLTGLNTEAFF. The chain employs TRBV30 and TRBJ1-1; the match to TRBD1 covers 7 bases. The CDR3 has 14 amino acids. Germline assignment: CDR1 GTSNPN and CDR2 SVGIG (reference sequence). The V and J ends lost 3 bases and 2 bases, in that order; junction bases with no gene match: 6.